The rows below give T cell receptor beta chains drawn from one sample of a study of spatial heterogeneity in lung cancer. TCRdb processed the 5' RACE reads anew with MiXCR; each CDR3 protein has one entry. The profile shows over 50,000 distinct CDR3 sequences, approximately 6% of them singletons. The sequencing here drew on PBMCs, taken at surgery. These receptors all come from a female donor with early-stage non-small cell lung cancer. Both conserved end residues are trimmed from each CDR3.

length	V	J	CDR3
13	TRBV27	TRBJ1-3	ASSTGTGSGNTIY
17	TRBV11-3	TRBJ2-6	ASSQTGPSQYSGANVLT
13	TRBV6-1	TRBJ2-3	ASSEMRLITDTQY
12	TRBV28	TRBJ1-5	ASTPDNSNQPQH
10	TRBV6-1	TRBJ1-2	ASTRRESGYT
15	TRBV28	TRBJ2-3	ASSTQVTSGRIDTQY
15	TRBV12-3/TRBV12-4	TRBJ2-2	ASSLGGLAPGAGELF
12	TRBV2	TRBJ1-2	ASSEGVANYGYT
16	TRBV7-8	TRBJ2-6	ASSPGQGASTGANVLT
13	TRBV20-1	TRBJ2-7	SARARQGDPYEQY
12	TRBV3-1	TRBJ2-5	ASSRGTVQETQY
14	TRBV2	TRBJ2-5	ASSLNGQGLSETQY
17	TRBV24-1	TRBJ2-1	ATSDFGTSGDRAHNEQF
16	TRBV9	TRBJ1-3	ASSPRRGDESSGNTIY
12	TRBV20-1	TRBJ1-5	SARAPGRNQPQH
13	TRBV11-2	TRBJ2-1	ASRPGLGSYNEQF
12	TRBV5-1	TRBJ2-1	ASSLVEGVEGQF
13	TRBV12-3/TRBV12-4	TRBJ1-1	ASSLDGTLNTEAF
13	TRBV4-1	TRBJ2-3	ASSQDARFRDTQY
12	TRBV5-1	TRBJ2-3	ASSLAQEADTQY
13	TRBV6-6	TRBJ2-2	ASRGRDSQTGELF
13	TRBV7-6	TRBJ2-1	ASSSAQASYNEQF
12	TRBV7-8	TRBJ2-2	ASTPGPNTGELF
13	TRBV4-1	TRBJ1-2	ASSPAGGRHYGYT
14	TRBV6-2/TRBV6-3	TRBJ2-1	ASSDRTGKPYNEQF
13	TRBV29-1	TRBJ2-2	SVEILTGHTGELF